These T cell receptor beta chains were read from a single sample in a study of T cells after yellow fever vaccination. Each CDR3 protein gets one entry after TCRdb re-called the 5' RACE reads with MiXCR. In the table there are 300,000 to 350,000 distinct CDR3 sequences, about 4.5% of which are singletons. The starting material was PBMCs, obtained 15 days after the yellow fever booster vaccination. These TCRs come from a man between 18 and 35 years old who received the YFV17D yellow fever vaccine. CDR3s include the opening cysteine and the closing phenylalanine or tryptophan. A D gene is named only where the DNA matches it firmly. The listing skips clone size in some rows; elsewhere it reads once, few, many or a size class.

NA,TRBV29-1,many,TRBJ1-1,13,TGCAGCGTGGCCCGGGACGGGAACACTGAAGCTTTCTTT,CSVARDGNTEAFF
NA,TRBV6-5,NA,TRBJ2-3,16,TGTGCCAGCAGTTACTCGACGGGGTCCCCAGGAGATACGCAGTATTTT,CASSYSTGSPGDTQYF
TRBD1,TRBV7-6,many,TRBJ1-4,16,TGTGCCAGCAGCTTGGAGGGGAGAGGGGGCGCGCAAAAACTGTTTTTT,CASSLEGRGGAQKLFF
NA,TRBV6-2/TRBV6-3,many,TRBJ2-2,14,TGTGCCAGCAGTTACTCCCGGAACACCGGGGAGCTGTTTTTT,CASSYSRNTGELFF
NA,TRBV28,few,TRBJ1-6,14,TGTGCCAGCAGTTTAACAGGGTTGAATTCACCCCTCCACTTT,CASSLTGLNSPLHF
TRBD1,TRBV4-1,few,TRBJ1-1,15,TGCGCCAGCAGCCAATCCGGGACAGGGTTGAATGAAGCTTTCTTT,CASSQSGTGLNEAFF
NA,TRBV7-9,many,TRBJ2-7,13,TGTGCCAGCAGCTCCGGGGAGATTGGTGAGCAGTACTTC,CASSSGEIGEQYF
TRBD1,TRBV7-7,many,TRBJ2-5,14,TGTGCCAGCAGCACGGGACAGGGGGCCGAGACCCAGTACTTC,CASSTGQGAETQYF
NA,TRBV5-1,many,TRBJ2-7,13,TGCGCCAGCAGCTTGGTAGCAGGGGACGAGCAGTACTTC,CASSLVAGDEQYF
TRBD1,TRBV2,few,TRBJ1-6,15,TGTGCCAGCACAAGGACAGGGGAAGTTAATTCACCCCTCCACTTT,CASTRTGEVNSPLHF
TRBD1,TRBV4-1,many,TRBJ1-2,14,TGCGCCAGCAGCCAAGAGACAGGGCCTTATGGCTACACCTTC,CASSQETGPYGYTF
NA,TRBV27,many,TRBJ2-5,15,TGTGCCACCTTCCCGGGGGGCTTGTACCAAGAGACCCAGTACTTC,CATFPGGLYQETQYF
NA,TRBV6-2/TRBV6-3,many,TRBJ2-2,13,TGTGCCAGCAGAAAACAGGGCTCCGGGGAGCTGTTTTTT,CASRKQGSGELFF
TRBD2,TRBV4-1,many,TRBJ2-7,13,TGCGCCAGCAGGGGCGGGGGAGCCTACGAGCAGTACTTC,CASRGGGAYEQYF
NA,TRBV12-3/TRBV12-4,many,TRBJ1-2,13,TGTGCCAGCAGTTTGGTGGGCCAGTATGGCTACACCTTC,CASSLVGQYGYTF
TRBD1,TRBV12-3/TRBV12-4,few,TRBJ1-2,15,TGTGCCAGCAGAAGCCGGGACAGGGGAGCCTATGGCTACACCTTC,CASRSRDRGAYGYTF
TRBD1,TRBV5-1,NA,TRBJ2-2,16,TGCGCCAGCAGCTTGGACAGGGGGCTGAACACCGGGGAGCTGTTTTTT,CASSLDRGLNTGELFF
NA,TRBV7-9,NA,TRBJ1-1,19,TGTGCCAGCAGCTCCCTATTCGGGACGGGGCACAGGGAGAACACTGAAGCTTTCTTT,CASSSLFGTGHRENTEAFF
NA,TRBV7-8,few,TRBJ1-1,14,TGTGCCAGCAGCCTGATGCCAGGGACCACTGAAGCTTTCTTT,CASSLMPGTTEAFF